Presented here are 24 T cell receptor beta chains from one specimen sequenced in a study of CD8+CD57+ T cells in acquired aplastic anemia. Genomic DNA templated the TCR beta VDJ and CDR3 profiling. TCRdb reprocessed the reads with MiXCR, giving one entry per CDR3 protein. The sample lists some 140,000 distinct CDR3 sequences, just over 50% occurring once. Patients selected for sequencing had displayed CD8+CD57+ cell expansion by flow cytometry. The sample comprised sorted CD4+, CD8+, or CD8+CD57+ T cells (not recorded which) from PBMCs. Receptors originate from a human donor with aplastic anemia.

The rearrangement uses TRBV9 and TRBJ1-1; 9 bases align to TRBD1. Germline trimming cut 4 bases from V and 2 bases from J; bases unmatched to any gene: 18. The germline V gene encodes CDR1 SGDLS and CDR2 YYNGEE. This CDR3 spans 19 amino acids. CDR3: CASSFNSPDRGGLNTEAFF. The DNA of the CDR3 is TGTGCCAGCAGCTTCAATTCCCCGGACAGGGGAGGATTAAACACTGAAGCTTTCTTT.

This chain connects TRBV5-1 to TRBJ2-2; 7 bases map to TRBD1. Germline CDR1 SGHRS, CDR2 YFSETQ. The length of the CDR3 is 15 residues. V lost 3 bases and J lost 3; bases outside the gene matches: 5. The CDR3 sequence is CASSWTGTDTGELFF. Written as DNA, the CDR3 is TGCGCCAGCAGCTGGACCGGGACAGACACCGGGGAGCTGTTTTTT. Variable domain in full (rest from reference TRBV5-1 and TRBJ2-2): KAGVTQTPRYLIKTRGQQVTLSCSPISGHRSVSWYQQTPGQGLQFLFEYFSETQRNKGNFPGRFSGRQFSNSRSEMNVSTLELGDSALYLCASSWTGTDTGELFFGEGSRLTVL.

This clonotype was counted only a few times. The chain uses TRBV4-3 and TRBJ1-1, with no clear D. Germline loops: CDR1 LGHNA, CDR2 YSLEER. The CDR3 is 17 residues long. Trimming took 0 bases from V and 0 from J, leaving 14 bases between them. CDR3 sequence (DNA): TGCGCCAGCAGCCAAGATCCCGGAGGTGAATTGAACACTGAAGCTTTCTTT. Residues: CASSQDPGGELNTEAFF.

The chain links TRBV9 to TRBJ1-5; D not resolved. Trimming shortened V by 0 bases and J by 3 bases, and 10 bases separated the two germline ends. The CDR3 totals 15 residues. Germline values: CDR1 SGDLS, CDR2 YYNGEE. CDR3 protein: CASSVGGPPNQPQHF. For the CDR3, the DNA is TGTGCCAGCAGCGTAGGAGGACCTCCCAATCAGCCCCAGCATTTT. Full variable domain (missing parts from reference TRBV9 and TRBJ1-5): DSGVTQTPKHLITATGQRVTLRCSPRSGDLSVYWYQQSLDQGLQFLIQYYNGEERAKGNILERFSAQQFPDLHSELNLSSLELGDSALYFCASSVGGPPNQPQHFGDGTRLSIL.

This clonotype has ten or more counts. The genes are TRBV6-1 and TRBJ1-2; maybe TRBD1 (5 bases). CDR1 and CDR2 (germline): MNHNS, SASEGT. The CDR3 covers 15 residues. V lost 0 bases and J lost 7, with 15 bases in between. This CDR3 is CASSEALRGGRGYTF. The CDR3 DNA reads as TGTGCCAGCAGTGAAGCGCTTCGGGGGGGACGTGGCTACACCTTC.

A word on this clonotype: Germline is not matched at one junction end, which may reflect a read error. The CDR3 sequence: CASSSSGFGGETQYF. The CDR3 DNA follows: TGTGCCAGCAGTTCTTCAGGGTTCGGTGGAGAGACCCAGTACTTT. V gene TRBV7-9 combines with J gene TRBJ2-5, with D possibly TRBD1 on 5 matching bases. Per the germline V gene, CDR1 is SEHNR and CDR2 is FQNEAQ (reference sequence). The CDR3 sequence is 15 residues long. Together with reference TRBV7-9 and TRBJ2-5, the CDR3 gives the full variable domain: DTGVSQNPRHKITKRGQNVTFRCDPISEHNRLYWYRQTLGQGPEFLTYFQNEAQLEKSRLLSDRFSAERPKGSFSTLEIQRTEQGDSAMYLCASSSSGFGGETQYFGPGTRLLVL.

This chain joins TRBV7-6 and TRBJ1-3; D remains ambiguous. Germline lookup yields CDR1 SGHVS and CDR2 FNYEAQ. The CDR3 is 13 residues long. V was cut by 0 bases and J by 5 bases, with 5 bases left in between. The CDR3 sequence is CASSLADRNTIYF. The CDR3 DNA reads TGTGCCAGCAGCTTAGCGGACCGAAACACCATATATTTT.

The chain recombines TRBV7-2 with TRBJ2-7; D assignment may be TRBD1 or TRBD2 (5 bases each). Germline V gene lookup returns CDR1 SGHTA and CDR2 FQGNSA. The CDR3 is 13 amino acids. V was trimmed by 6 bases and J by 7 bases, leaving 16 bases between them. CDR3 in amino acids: CASSRDALREQYF. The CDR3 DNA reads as TGTGCCAGCAGTAGGGACGCCCTACGGGAGCAGTACTTC.

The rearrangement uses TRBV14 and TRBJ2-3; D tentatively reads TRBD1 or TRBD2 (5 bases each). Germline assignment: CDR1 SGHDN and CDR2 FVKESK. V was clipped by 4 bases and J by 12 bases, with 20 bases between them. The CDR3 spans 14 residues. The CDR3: CASSRDKGGTSQYF. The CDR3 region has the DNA TGTGCCAGCAGCCGAGACAAGGGTGGGACCTCCCAGTATTTT.

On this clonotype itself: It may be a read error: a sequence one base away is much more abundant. CDR3: CASSLDGNHWGEKLLF. The CDR3 DNA reads TGTGCCAGCAGCTTAGATGGGAACCACTGGGGTGAAAAACTGCTTTTT. The V gene is TRBV11-2, the J gene TRBJ1-4, with D unclear. The CDR3 is 16 amino acids. CDR1 and CDR2 from the germline V gene are SGHAT and FQNNGV.

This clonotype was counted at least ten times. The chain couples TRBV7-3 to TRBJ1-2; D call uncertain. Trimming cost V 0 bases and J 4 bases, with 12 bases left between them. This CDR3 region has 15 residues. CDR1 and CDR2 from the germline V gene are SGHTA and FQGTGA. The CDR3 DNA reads TGTGCCAGCAGCTTAACCGCCGGCGGTATCTATGGCTACACCTTC. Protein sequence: CASSLTAGGIYGYTF.

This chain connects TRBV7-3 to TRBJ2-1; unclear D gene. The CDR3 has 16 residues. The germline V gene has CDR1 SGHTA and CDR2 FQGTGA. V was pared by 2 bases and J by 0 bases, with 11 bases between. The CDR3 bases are TGTGCCAGCAGCTTATCTGCAGGAAGCTCCTACAATGAGCAGTTCTTC. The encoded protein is CASSLSAGSSYNEQFF.

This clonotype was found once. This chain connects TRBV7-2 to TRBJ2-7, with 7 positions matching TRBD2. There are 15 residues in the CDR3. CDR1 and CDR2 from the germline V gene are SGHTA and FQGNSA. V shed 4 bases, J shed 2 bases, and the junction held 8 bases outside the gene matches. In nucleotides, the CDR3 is TGTGCCAGCAGCTACGGACTAGAAGATACCTACGAGCAGTACTTC. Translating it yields CASSYGLEDTYEQYF.

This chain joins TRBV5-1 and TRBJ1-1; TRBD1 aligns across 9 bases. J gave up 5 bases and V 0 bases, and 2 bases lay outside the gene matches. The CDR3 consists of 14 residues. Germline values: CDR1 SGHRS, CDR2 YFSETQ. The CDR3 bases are TGCGCCAGCAGCTTGGGGGACAGGGTTACTGAAGCTTTCTTT. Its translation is CASSLGDRVTEAFF. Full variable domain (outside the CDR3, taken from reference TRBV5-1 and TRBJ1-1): KAGVTQTPRYLIKTRGQQVTLSCSPISGHRSVSWYQQTPGQGLQFLFEYFSETQRNKGNFPGRFSGRQFSNSRSEMNVSTLELGDSALYLCASSLGDRVTEAFFGQGTRLTVV.

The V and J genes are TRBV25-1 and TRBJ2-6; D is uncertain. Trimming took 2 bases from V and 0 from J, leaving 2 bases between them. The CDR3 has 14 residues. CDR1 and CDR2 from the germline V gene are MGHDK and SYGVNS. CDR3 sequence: CASSEHSGANVLTF. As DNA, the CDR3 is TGTGCCAGCAGTGAACACTCTGGGGCCAACGTCCTGACTTTC.

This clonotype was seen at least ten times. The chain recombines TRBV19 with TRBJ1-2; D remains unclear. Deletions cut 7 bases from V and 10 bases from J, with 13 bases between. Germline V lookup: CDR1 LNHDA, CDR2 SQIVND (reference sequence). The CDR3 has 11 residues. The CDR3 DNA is TGTGCCAGTAAGGGAGGGAGGCACTACACCTTC. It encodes CASKGGRHYTF.

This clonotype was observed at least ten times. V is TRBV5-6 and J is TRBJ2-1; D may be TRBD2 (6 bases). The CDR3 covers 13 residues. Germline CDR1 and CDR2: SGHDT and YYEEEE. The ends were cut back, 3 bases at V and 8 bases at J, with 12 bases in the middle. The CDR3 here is CASSSTPGDEQFF. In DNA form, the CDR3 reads TGTGCCAGCAGCTCCACGCCGGGGGATGAGCAGTTCTTC.

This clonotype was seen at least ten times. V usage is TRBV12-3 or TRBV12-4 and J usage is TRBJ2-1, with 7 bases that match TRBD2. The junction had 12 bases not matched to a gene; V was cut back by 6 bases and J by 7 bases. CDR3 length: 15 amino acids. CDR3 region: CASSTLSGRENEQFF. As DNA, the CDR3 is TGTGCCAGCAGCACTCTCTCGGGGCGGGAGAATGAGCAGTTCTTC.

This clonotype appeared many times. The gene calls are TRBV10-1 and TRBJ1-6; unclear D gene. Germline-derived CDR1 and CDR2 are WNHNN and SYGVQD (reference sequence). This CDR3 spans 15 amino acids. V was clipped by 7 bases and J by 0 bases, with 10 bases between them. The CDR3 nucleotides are TGCGCCAGCACTGACGGAAGCTCCTATAATTCACCCCTCCACTTT. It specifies CASTDGSSYNSPLHF.

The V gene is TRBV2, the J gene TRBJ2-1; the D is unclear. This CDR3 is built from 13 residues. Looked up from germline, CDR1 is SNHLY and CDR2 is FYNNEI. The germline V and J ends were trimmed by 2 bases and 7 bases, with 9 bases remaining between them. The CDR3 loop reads CASSELPMNEQFF. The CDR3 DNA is TGTGCCAGCAGTGAACTTCCCATGAATGAGCAGTTCTTC.

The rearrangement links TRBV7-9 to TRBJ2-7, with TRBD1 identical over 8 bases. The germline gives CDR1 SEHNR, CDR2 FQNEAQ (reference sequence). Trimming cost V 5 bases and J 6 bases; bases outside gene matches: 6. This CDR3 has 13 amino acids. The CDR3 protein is CASSLSTGVEQYF. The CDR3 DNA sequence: TGTGCCAGCAGCCTCTCGACAGGGGTCGAGCAGTACTTC.

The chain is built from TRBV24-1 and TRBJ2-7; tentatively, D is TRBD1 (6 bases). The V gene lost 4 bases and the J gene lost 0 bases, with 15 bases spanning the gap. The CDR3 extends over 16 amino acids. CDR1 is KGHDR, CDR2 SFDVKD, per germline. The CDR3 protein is CATSDLSGQSSYEQYF. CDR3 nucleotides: TGTGCCACCAGTGACCTGTCCGGACAGAGCTCCTACGAGCAGTACTTC.

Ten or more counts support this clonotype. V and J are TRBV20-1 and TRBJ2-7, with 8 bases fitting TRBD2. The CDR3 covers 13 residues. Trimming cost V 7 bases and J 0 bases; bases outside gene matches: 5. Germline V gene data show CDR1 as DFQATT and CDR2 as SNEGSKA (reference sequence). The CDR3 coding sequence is TGCAGTGGGAAAGCGGGGGACTCCTACGAGCAGTACTTC. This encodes CSGKAGDSYEQYF.

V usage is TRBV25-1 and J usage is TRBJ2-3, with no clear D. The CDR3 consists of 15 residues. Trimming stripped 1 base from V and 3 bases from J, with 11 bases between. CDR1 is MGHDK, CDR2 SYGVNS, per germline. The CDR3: CASSELVYTTDTQYF. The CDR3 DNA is TGTGCCAGCAGTGAATTGGTCTACACTACAGATACGCAGTATTTT.